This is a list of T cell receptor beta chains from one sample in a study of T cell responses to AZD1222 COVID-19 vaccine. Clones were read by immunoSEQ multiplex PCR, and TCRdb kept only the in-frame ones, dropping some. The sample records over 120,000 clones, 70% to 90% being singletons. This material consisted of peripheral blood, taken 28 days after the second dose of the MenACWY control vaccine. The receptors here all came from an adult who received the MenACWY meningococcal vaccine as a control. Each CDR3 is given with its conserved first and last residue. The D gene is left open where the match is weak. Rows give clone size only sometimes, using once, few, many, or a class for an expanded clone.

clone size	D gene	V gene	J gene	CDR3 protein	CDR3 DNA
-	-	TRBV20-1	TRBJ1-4	CSASGGGWLFF	TGCAGTGCTAGCGGGGGAGGGTGGCTGTTTTTT
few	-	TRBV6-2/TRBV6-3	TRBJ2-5	CASSYSSSQRGTQYF	TGTGCCAGCAGTTACTCGAGCAGCCAGCGCGGGACCCAGTACTTC
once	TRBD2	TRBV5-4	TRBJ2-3	CASSLAFGLAGLGADTQYF	TGTGCCAGCAGCTTGGCCTTTGGGCTAGCGGGCCTGGGGGCAGATACGCAGTATTTT
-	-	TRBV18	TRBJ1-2	CASSDGGKGGYTF	TGTGCCAGCTCTGACGGGGGGAAAGGTGGCTACACCTTC
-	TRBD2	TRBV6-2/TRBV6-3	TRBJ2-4	CASSYPGGAKNIQYF	TGTGCCAGCAGTTACCCGGGGGGAGCCAAAAACATTCAGTACTTC
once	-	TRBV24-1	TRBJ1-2	CATSRGANYGYTF	TGTGCCACCAGCAGGGGAGCTAACTATGGCTACACCTTC
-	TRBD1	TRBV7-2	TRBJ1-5	CASSSPDRGDQPQHF	TGTGCCAGCAGCTCGCCGGACAGGGGAGACCAGCCCCAGCATTTT
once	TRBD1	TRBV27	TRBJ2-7	CASSLLTRQGAVEQYF	TGTGCCAGCAGTCTACTTACCCGACAGGGGGCTGTCGAGCAGTACTTC
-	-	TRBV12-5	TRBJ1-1	CASARNTNTEAFF	TGTGCTAGTGCGAGGAATACGAACACTGAAGCTTTCTTT
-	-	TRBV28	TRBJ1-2	CATLGRIGKPNYGYTF	TGTGCCACCCTAGGACGGATCGGTAAGCCTAACTATGGCTACACCTTC
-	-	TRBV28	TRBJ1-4	CASSYREGKLFF	TGTGCCAGCAGTTACCGGGAGGGTAAACTGTTTTTT
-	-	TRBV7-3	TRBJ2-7	CASSLLGDGTYEQYF	TGTGCCAGCAGCTTACTGGGGGACGGAACCTACGAGCAGTACTTC